The following is a TCR beta chain sequence with its context. This clonotype was seen a handful of times. Its recognized antigen is unknown. Base qualities were left out, and no much larger clone turns up one base away. First-strand cDNA was synthesized using Superscript III and a set of TRAV- and TRBV-specific primers, so that both TCRalpha and TCRbeta chains were covered. A roughly 19-cycle PCR with Phusion amplified the TCRs, pairing a constant-region primer with the adapter that was attached to the V primers. Isolated mRNA was amplified with the MessageAmp II aRNA Amplification Kit, using a roughly 15-hour in vitro transcription at 37°C. The Dynabeads mRNA DIRECT Purification Kit was used to isolate mRNA for TCR sequencing. Indexed Illumina adapters were added in a second Phusion PCR of 25 cycles, after which AMPure XP beads were used to purify the products. The paper's processing steps were these. Custom Perl scripts were used to pool TCR sequences that encoded the same protein, to remove out-of-frame sequences, and to calculate the abundance of each clonotype. TCR sequences supported by only a single read were excluded from analysis. The metrics used to describe the repertoires included Shannon entropy, Gini index, clonality, richness, and the frequency of TCRs shared between repertoires. TCRdb handled the public reads itself, with Q25 trimming in fastp and clone calling in MiXCR, and kept productive beta chains. Under each unique CDR3 protein, matching rows form one entry showing the most common genes and DNA. It is TCRdb's table, rather than the study itself, that gives the V and J calls and clone size. The sample data list roughly 6,300 distinct CDR3 sequences, and approximately 80% of these were observed just once. The ten largest clonotypes hold over 4.5% of the sample.

This sample was included in a study of low-dose radiotherapy and immunotherapy resistance in tumors (dated by TCRdb to about 2022). Turning to the overall study: In Cohort 1, 0.5 Gy per fraction was delivered every 2 weeks, and a total PTV dose of 6.5 Gy was prescribed. In Cohort 2, 1 Gy per fraction was delivered every two weeks, for a total of 13 Gy over 26 weeks. Nivolumab and ipilimumab were both given intravenously, with nivolumab at a 240 mg flat dose every two weeks and ipilimumab at 1 mg/kg every six weeks. Cyclophosphamide 200 mg/m2 was administered intravenously every two weeks, one day before each radiation and immunotherapy administration. Patients took aspirin 300 mg orally once daily for four cycles, starting on cycle 1 day 1. Trial participants were not randomized into treatment groups. Eight patients were included in the translational analysis, namely three from the first dose cohort plus the first five from the second dose cohort.

Donors were enrolled in RACIN, a single-arm phase I dose-escalation trial combining nivolumab, ipilimumab, aspirin, low-dose cyclophosphamide and low-dose radiotherapy. Patients with advanced, TIL-negative solid tumors were considered eligible. Looking up the germline V gene yields CDR1 SGHAT and CDR2 FQNNGV. V gives up 4 bases and J gives up 4 bases, and the segment between their germline ends measures 5 bases. Taken from cysteine to phenylalanine, the CDR3 has 11 residues. Only the CDR3 part of the read is kept: 33 bases, read in frame from the first base. The clonotype originates from a human donor with advanced metastatic prostate, ovarian, gallbladder or colorectal cancer (not recorded which). This table probably holds off-target reads from a library built for another chain. The chain joins TRBV11-2 to TRBJ2-7; too little of a D gene remains to name it. In nucleotide form, the sequence is TGTGCCAGCAGCTACAGATACGAGCAGTACTTC. It is translated as CASSYRYEQYF. The reference TRBV11-2 and TRBJ2-7 proteins fill in what lies around the CDR3, so the full variable domain reads EAGVAQSPRYKIIEKRQSVAFWCNPISGHATLYWYQQILGQGPKLLIQFQNNGVVDDSQLPKDRFSAERLKGVDSTLKIQPAKLEDSAVYLCASSYRYEQYFGPGTRLTVT.